The entry that follows covers one TCR beta chain sequence. No antigen is known for it. Base qualities are not provided; no much larger clone lies one nucleotide away. Counted from cysteine to phenylalanine, this CDR3 has 15 amino acids. The only DNA kept is the CDR3, 45 bases in frame from the first base. V is shortened by 1 base, J by 0 bases, and the region joining them spans 9 bases. For CDR1 and CDR2, the germline V gene lists SGHTA and FQGNSA. This sample was included in a study of blood T cell repertoires in COVID-19 (dated by TCRdb to 2018 to 2020). In terms of the full investigation: For ImmuneRACE Cohort 3, a participant was defined as recovered based on two consecutive negative NP/OP PCR tests, clearance by a healthcare professional, or resolution of symptoms. Collaborator samples came from the United States, Italy and Spain and covered acute and convalescent phases of COVID-19. The repertoires were made available in a free public database intended to serve as a resource for research on the immune response to SARS-CoV-2. Where available, HLA class I and class II types were taken from metadata supplied by the sample provider and were not determined by assay-based typing. Deeply sampled blood TCRbeta repertoires from subjects exposed to, actively infected with, or recovered from COVID-19 were included in the dataset. The sample metadata nearly always contained a de-identified subject ID, COVID-19 status, age in years and sex. The prospective study material was composed of cDNA or gDNA derived from T cells, B-cell-depleted T cells, or PBMCs. The samples were drawn from two sources: the first 160 participants of the ongoing ImmuneRACE study, and fewer than 1,500 subjects contributed by 6 global collaborators.

TCRbeta CDR3 regions were amplified from genomic DNA by means of the immunoSEQ Assay, a bias-controlled multiplex PCR. The original pipeline was this. Nucleated cell counts per sample were estimated from amplification of reference gene primers within the assay. To quantify the absolute abundance of each unique TCRbeta CDR3 rearrangement, sequence reads were collapsed and filtered. For each sample, productive Simpson clonality was calculated as the square root of Simpson's diversity index across productive rearrangements. Here the immuneACCESS table is served through TCRdb, limited to in-frame sequences with V and J called. Missing clones are a known gap in these copies; in checked studies unresolved V genes cover under half, and the rest lacks a known reason. That table supplies the V and J calls and clone size; D and trimming were determined from the DNA. Recorded for this sample are 150,000 to 200,000 clones; about 85% of them occurred a single time. Roughly 25% of the sample rests with the top ten.

Participants in the prospective study were enrolled through a virtual design, were aged about 18 to 100 years, and lived in roughly 24 United States geographic areas. In the prospective study, cohorts were assigned on the basis of participant-reported clinical history obtained from a screening survey and a study questionnaire. Mobile phlebotomists in the prospective study collected whole blood, serum and a nasopharyngeal or oropharyngeal swab from every participant. Prospective study participants could optionally give additional blood draws and questionnaires over a roughly two-month period. Before DNA extraction, prospective study blood samples were shipped either frozen or at room temperature. Broader findings and caveats from the paper: Clinical and demographic metadata were provided uncurated, with the amount varying by source and participant.

Material for sequencing was PBMCs or T cells enriched from blood (not recorded which). This sequence originates from a woman in her thirties or forties in a cohort exposed to, infected with or recovered from COVID-19 (not recorded which). This chain joins TRBV7-2 to TRBJ1-1, with the identity of the D gene unclear. The CDR3 reads as follows: CASSLVAGMNTEAFF. The DNA sequence is as follows: TGTGCCAGCAGCTTAGTGGCAGGAATGAACACTGAAGCTTTCTTT.